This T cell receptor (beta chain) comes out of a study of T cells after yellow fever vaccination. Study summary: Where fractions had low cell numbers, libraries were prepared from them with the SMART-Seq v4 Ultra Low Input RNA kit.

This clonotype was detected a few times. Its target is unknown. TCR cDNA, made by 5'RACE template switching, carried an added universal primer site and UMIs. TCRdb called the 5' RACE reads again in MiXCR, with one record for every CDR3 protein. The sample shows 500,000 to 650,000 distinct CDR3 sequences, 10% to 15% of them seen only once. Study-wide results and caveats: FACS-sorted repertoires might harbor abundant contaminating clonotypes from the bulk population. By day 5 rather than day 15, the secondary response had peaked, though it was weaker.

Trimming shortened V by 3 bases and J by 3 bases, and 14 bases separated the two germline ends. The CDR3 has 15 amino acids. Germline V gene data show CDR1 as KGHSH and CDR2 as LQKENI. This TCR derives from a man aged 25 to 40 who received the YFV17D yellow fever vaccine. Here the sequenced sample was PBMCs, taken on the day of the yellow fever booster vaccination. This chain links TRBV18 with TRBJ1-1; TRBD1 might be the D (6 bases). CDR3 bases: TGTGCCAGCTCACCCACAATCAGGGGTGACACTGAAGCTTTCTTT. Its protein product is CASSPTIRGDTEAFF.